This T cell receptor beta chain derives from a study of T cells in Graves' hyperthyroidism and ophthalmopathy. Authors of the study amplified TCR beta CDR3 regions from RNA transcripts. With the HTBI primer set, the TCR CDR3 went through a first round of RT-PCR. TCRdb processed the multiplex PCR reads anew with MiXCR; each CDR3 protein has one entry. The table has fewer than 55,000 distinct CDR3 sequences, 54% seen once. The V and J ends lost 6 bases and 2 bases respectively, with 13 bases between them. Germline CDR1 is PRHDT and CDR2 is FYEKMQ (reference sequence). The CDR3 is 14 amino acids. The sequence came from a man aged 18 to 30 with Graves' hyperthyroidism. The chain carries TRBV13 and TRBJ2-5; D might be TRBD2 (6 bases). The sequenced material came from peripheral blood or thyroid tissue (not recorded which). The CDR3 region is CASSASGRQETQYF. The DNA of the CDR3 is TGTGCCAGCAGTGCAAGTGGGAGGCAAGAGACCCAGTACTTC. Supplemented by reference TRBV13 and TRBJ2-5, the full variable domain reads AAGVIQSPRHLIKEKRETATLKCYPIPRHDTVYWYQQGPGQDPQFLISFYEKMQSDKGSIPDRFSAQQFSDYHSELNMSSLELGDSALYFCASSASGRQETQYFGPGTRLLVL.